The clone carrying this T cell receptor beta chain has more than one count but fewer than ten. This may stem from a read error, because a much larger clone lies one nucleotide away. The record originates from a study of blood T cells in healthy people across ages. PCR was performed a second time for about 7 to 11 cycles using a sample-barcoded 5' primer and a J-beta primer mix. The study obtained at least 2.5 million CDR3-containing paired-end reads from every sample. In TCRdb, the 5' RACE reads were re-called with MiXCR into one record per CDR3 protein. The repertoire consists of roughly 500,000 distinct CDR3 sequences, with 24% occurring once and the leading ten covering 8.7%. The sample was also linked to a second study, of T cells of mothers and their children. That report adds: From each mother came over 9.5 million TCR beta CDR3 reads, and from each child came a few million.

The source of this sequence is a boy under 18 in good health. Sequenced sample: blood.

As DNA, the CDR3 is TGTGCCAGCAGCTTAGCTGGTCCGGACGCTGAGCAGTTCTTC. This codes for CASSLAGPDAEQFF. The V gene is TRBV7-2, the J gene TRBJ2-5; no reliable D call. The J call is in doubt because the DNA end fits TRBJ2-1 better. The CDR3 sequence is 14 residues long. Per germline, CDR1 SGHTA and CDR2 FQGNSA.